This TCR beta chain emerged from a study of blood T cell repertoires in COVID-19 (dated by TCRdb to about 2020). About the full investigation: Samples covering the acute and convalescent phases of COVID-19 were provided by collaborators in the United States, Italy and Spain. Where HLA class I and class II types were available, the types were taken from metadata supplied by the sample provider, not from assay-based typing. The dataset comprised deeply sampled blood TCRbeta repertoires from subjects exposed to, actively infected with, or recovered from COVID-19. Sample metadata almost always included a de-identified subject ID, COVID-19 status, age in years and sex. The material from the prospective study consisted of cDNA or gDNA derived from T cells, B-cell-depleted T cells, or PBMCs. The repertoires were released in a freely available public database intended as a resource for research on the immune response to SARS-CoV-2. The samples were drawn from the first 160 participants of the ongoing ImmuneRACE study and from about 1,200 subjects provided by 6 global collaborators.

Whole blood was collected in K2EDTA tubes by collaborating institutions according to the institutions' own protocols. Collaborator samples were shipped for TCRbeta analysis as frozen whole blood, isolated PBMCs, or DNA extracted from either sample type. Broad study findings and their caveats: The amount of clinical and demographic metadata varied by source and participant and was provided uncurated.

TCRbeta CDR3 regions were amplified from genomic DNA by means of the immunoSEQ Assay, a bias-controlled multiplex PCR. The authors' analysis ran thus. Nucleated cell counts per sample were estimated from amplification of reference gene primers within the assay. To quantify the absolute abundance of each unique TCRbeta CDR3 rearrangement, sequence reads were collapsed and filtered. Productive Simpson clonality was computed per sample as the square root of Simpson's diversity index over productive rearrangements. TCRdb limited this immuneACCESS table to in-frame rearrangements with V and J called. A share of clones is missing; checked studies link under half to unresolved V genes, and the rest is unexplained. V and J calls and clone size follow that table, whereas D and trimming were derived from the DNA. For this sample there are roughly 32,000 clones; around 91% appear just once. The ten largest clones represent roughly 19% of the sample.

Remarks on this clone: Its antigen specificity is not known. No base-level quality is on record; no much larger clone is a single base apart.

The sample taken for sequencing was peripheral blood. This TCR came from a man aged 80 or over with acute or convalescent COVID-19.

The encoded CDR3 is CSAVWNTEAFF. The sequenced DNA is TGCAGTGCTGTATGGAACACTGAAGCTTTCTTT. The V and J segments used are TRBV20-1 and TRBJ1-1; the D gene is unclear. From its cysteine to its phenylalanine, the CDR3 spans 11 amino acids. Of the read, only the CDR3 DNA is kept; its 33 bases are in frame from base 1. V sheds 5 bases and J sheds 1 base, leaving 5 bases between their ends. The germline V gene (reference sequence) supplies CDR1 DFQATT and CDR2 SNEGSKA.